This T cell receptor (beta chain) was captured by sequencing in a study of blood T cells in healthy people across ages. General observations from the study: Naive T cell percentage strongly correlated with TCR beta diversity. Per million T cells, TCR beta diversity dropped about linearly as age rose. It was the long-lived donors that had more naive CD4+ cells and higher diversity than aged donors.

The CDR3 spans 15 residues. Per germline, CDR1 LNHNV and CDR2 YYDKDF (reference sequence). J was trimmed by 1 base and V by 5 bases; bases with no gene match: 1. Remarks on this clonotype: Its target is unknown.

A second PCR, run for roughly 7 to 11 cycles, used a sample-barcoded 5' primer plus a J-beta primer mix. TCRdb re-derived calls from the 5' RACE reads in MiXCR, one entry per CDR3 protein. This table has about 780,000 distinct CDR3 sequences, about 47% appearing once. Sample: blood. The origin of this receptor is a man older than 75 in good health. J is TRBJ2-7 and V is TRBV15, with 14 bases identical to TRBD2. CDR3 nucleotide sequence: TGTGCCACCAGCGGACTAGCGGGAGGTTCCTACGAGCAGTACTTC. Translating gives CATSGLAGGSYEQYF.